This T cell receptor beta chain was recovered during a study of blood T cells in healthy people across ages. General study points: Roughly linear age-related decline in beta diversity appeared, significant by age approximately 40. Across samples, TCR beta diversity tracked strongly with naive T cell percentage.

Between the trimmed V and J ends, which lost 6 bases and 2 bases, there was a span of 19 bases. This CDR3 is built from 16 residues. Germline CDR1 is MNHEY and CDR2 is SMNVEV (reference sequence). A second PCR, run for about 7 to 11 cycles, used a sample-barcoded 5' primer plus a J-beta primer mix. A single record per CDR3 protein comes from TCRdb applying MiXCR to the 5' RACE reads. The sample carries some 900,000 distinct CDR3 sequences, roughly 43% recorded once. Regarding this clonotype: What it recognizes is unknown.

Those donating, healthy Caucasian individuals from Russia, were aged about 6 to 100. The clonotype was recovered from a man younger than 40 in good health. The gene calls are TRBV27 and TRBJ1-2; D unresolved. Input material: blood. This CDR3 is CASSRRVKESNYGYTF. For the CDR3, the DNA is TGTGCCAGCAGCCGCCGGGTGAAGGAATCGAACTATGGCTACACCTTC.